The 27 T cell receptor beta chains below all came from one sample that was sequenced in a study of CD8+ T cells in alopecia areata (dated by TCRdb to between 2017 and 2018). The library was made by the immunoSEQ multiplex PCR assay. RNA was extracted from all samples and reverse transcribed into cDNA, which served as template for TCR sequencing. In TCRdb, the immuneACCESS table is reduced to in-frame sequences with V and J assigned. These tables do not hold every clone; where another copy was compared, an unresolved V gene accounts for under half, and the others remain unexplained. The sample yields roughly 200,000 clones; about 53% were counted once. The ten most abundant clones make up 10% to 14% of the sample. What this sample's time point label stands for: 24 weeks on oral tofacitinib. What this sample's treatment or condition label stands for: oral pan-JAK inhibitor, 5-10 mg twice daily. Sequences were derived from CD8+ T cells sorted from blood, sampled at week 24, from a patient treated with tofacitinib. The receptors originated from a human donor with alopecia areata.

The CDR3 DNA reads TGTGCCAGCAGTTTACTAGCGGAATCAGATACGCAGTATTTT. Its protein is CASSLLAESDTQYF. The chain joins TRBV6-5 to TRBJ2-3, with 8 bases lining up with TRBD2. The CDR3 sequence is 14 residues long. From germline, CDR1 is MNHEY and CDR2 SVGAGI. V lost 4 bases to trimming and J lost 4 bases; unmatched junction nucleotides: 4.

The rearrangement joins TRBV29-1 to TRBJ1-1, with 9 bases matching TRBD1. J lost 3 bases, V lost 0 bases, and 8 bases had no gene match. Per germline, CDR1 SQVTM and CDR2 ANQGSEA. The CDR3 has 16 amino acids. This CDR3 is CSVEDPSQGADTEAFF. The CDR3, as DNA: TGCAGCGTTGAAGACCCATCACAGGGGGCCGACACTGAAGCTTTCTTT.

This clone is a singleton in its sample. J is TRBJ1-1 and V is TRBV30; 10 nucleotides match TRBD1. Germline CDR1 and CDR2: GTSNPN and SVGIG (reference sequence). J gave up 5 bases and V 3 bases, and 6 bases lay outside the gene matches. CDR3 length equals 14 residues. CDR3 in amino acids: CAWRGQGIWTEAFF. CDR3 DNA sequence: TGTGCCTGGAGGGGACAGGGGATTTGGACTGAAGCTTTCTTT.

This clone has just one count. CDR3 amino acids: CSAKMDGPRGYTF. The CDR3 DNA follows: TGCAGCGCAAAGATGGACGGTCCTCGCGGCTACACCTTC. V gene TRBV29-1 combines with J gene TRBJ1-2, with unresolved D. The length of the CDR3 is 13 residues. Germline V gene sequence: CDR1 SQVTM, CDR2 ANQGSEA. V shed 7 bases and J shed 8 bases, with 20 bases lying between them.

The chain combines TRBV29-1 with TRBJ2-3; unclear D gene. Trimming took off 3 bases at V and 0 bases at J, with 10 bases between the two ends. From germline, CDR1 is SQVTM and CDR2 ANQGSEA. CDR3 length equals 14 residues. The chain's CDR3 is CSVEGISSTDTQYF. The DNA of the CDR3 is TGCAGCGTTGAGGGGATATCCAGCACAGATACGCAGTATTTT.

This clone showed up just a few times. This sequence joins TRBV29-1 and TRBJ2-7; unclear D gene. Germline V gene lookup returns CDR1 SQVTM and CDR2 ANQGSEA. The length of the CDR3 is 12 residues. The V and J ends lost 4 bases and 6 bases respectively, with 13 bases between them. The CDR3 region is CSVVKGTGEQYF. The CDR3 DNA reads TGCAGCGTTGTGAAGGGAACGGGCGAGCAGTACTTC.

The rearrangement uses TRBV7-6 and TRBJ2-2, with 8 nucleotides matching TRBD2. With 5 bases clipped from V and 4 bases from J, the junction kept 9 bases outside the gene matches. Germline V CDR1 and CDR2: SGHVS, FNYEAQ. The CDR3 runs 16 residues. The CDR3 here is CASSPARGGRTGELFF. DNA for the CDR3: TGTGCCAGCAGCCCCGCTCGGGGGGGCCGCACCGGGGAGCTGTTTTTT.

This clone has only a few counts. This chain joins TRBV5-1 and TRBJ2-2; D gene ambiguous. The CDR3 runs to 15 residues. The germline CDR1 and CDR2 sequences are SGHRS and YFSETQ. Trimming took off 0 bases at V and 1 base at J, with 7 bases between the two ends. CDR3 region: CASSLVAENTGELFF. CDR3 sequence (DNA): TGCGCCAGCAGCTTGGTGGCAGAGAACACCGGGGAGCTGTTTTTT.

V gene TRBV6-6 combines with J gene TRBJ1-1; D is undetermined. Germline V gene data show CDR1 as MNHNY and CDR2 as SVGAGI (reference sequence). CDR3 length: 15 amino acids. Between the trimmed V and J ends, which lost 0 bases and 4 bases, there was a span of 12 bases. The CDR3 is CASSYSKSGGTEAFF. The DNA of the CDR3 is TGTGCCAGCAGTTACTCGAAGTCGGGAGGCACTGAAGCTTTCTTT.

The rearrangement joins TRBV27 to TRBJ2-5; 9 nucleotides align to TRBD1. This CDR3 is built from 16 residues. Germline V gives CDR1 MNHEY, CDR2 SMNVEV (reference sequence). V lost 5 bases to trimming and J lost 4 bases; unmatched junction nucleotides: 11. The CDR3 nucleotides are TGTGCCAGCAGTGGACAGGGGCCTTACGGGGGAGAGACCCAGTACTTC. Amino acid sequence: CASSGQGPYGGETQYF.

The chain combines TRBV30 with TRBJ2-7; TRBD2 agrees at 7 bases. The V segment lost 0 bases and the J segment 5 bases; nucleotides outside the gene matches: 1. CDR1 and CDR2 (germline): GTSNPN, SVGIG (reference sequence). The CDR3 totals 12 residues. The CDR3 is CAWSVRGDEQYF. CDR3 DNA: TGTGCCTGGAGTGTACGGGGGGACGAGCAGTACTTC.

The rearrangement uses TRBV7-3 and TRBJ2-7; 8 nucleotides match TRBD1. From germline, CDR1 is SGHTA and CDR2 FQGTGA. CDR3 size: 13 residues. The junction had 11 bases not matched to a gene; V was cut back by 4 bases and J by 12 bases. CDR3 loop: CASSSELGQGLYF. CDR3 nucleotides: TGTGCCAGCAGCTCAGAATTAGGACAGGGTTTGTACTTC.

A few counts support this clone. This rearrangement joins TRBV7-2 to TRBJ2-3, with 8 nucleotides matching TRBD2. Losses at the gene ends were 2 bases for V and 4 bases for J; bases not matched to a gene: 5. The length of the CDR3 is 15 residues. Germline assignment: CDR1 SGHTA and CDR2 FQGNSA. CDR3: CASSLTGGPSDTQYF. The CDR3 DNA follows: TGTGCCAGCAGCTTAACGGGGGGGCCGTCAGATACGCAGTATTTT. Using reference TRBV7-2 and TRBJ2-3 for the parts outside the CDR3, the full variable domain is GAGVSQSPSNKVTEKGKDVELRCDPISGHTALYWYRQSLGQGLEFLIYFQGNSAPDKSGLPSDRFSAERTGGSVSTLTIQRTQQEDSAVYLCASSLTGGPSDTQYFGPGTRLTVL.

The V call is TRBV16, the J call TRBJ1-2; D unresolved. The CDR3 spans 15 residues. The ends were cut back, 0 bases at V and 4 bases at J, with 12 bases in the middle. CDR1 and CDR2 (germline): KGHSY, FQNENV. CDR3 sequence reads: CASSQSDGRLYGYTF. DNA for the CDR3: TGTGCCAGCAGCCAATCGGACGGGAGGCTCTATGGCTACACCTTC.

This chain joins TRBV7-9 and TRBJ2-3, with 9 bases lining up with TRBD2. CDR3 length equals 15 residues. V lost 5 bases, J lost 3 bases, and 6 bases stayed unmatched. Germline CDR1 and CDR2: SEHNR and FQNEAQ (reference sequence). Here the CDR3 DNA reads TGTGCCAGCAGCCGTAGCGGGGGTTGGACAGATACGCAGTATTTT. Translated, it gives CASSRSGGWTDTQYF.

This chain joins TRBV29-1 and TRBJ1-4; a possible D gene is TRBD1 (5 bases). The CDR3 loop spans 11 amino acids. CDR1 is SQVTM, CDR2 ANQGSEA, per germline. V shed 0 bases and J shed 14 bases, with 10 bases lying between them. The CDR3 nucleotides read TGCAGCGTTGAAGACGGGGGAGGCCTGTTTTTT. This gives the protein CSVEDGGGLFF.

This chain uses TRBV29-1 with TRBJ1-5, with no clear D. The CDR3 consists of 13 residues. V was clipped by 4 bases and J by 5 bases, with 12 bases between them. Germline V gene lookup returns CDR1 SQVTM and CDR2 ANQGSEA. The CDR3 nucleotides are TGCAGCGTTGCGGACGGTCCTTATCAGCCCCAGCATTTT. Its protein is CSVADGPYQPQHF.

This chain joins TRBV19 and TRBJ1-5, with 9 bases lining up with TRBD1. The CDR3 runs to 17 residues. From germline, CDR1 is LNHDA and CDR2 SQIVND (reference sequence). V lost 4 bases to trimming and J lost 6 bases; unmatched junction nucleotides: 13. The CDR3: CASSTPMDRGFRQPQHF. The CDR3, as DNA: TGTGCCAGTAGTACACCGATGGACAGGGGATTCCGTCAGCCCCAGCATTTT.

A note on this clone: The sample contains more than one DNA sequence encoding this CDR3. CDR3 sequence: CASSQDLSGQPQHF. The CDR3 nucleotides read TGCGCCAGCAGCCAAGATCTTAGTGGGCAGCCCCAGCATTTT. The V call is TRBV4-3, the J call TRBJ1-5, with D hard to call. Germline loops: CDR1 LGHNA, CDR2 YSLEER. Trimming removed 0 bases from V and 7 bases from J, with 10 bases in between. The CDR3 loop spans 14 amino acids.

The V call is TRBV19, the J call TRBJ1-6; D is unresolved. This CDR3 is built from 15 residues. V lost 5 bases and J lost 8, with 16 bases in between. Per the germline V gene, CDR1 is LNHDA and CDR2 is SQIVND (reference sequence). CDR3 in amino acids: CASSSRETQDSPLHF. The CDR3 coding sequence is TGTGCCAGTAGTTCCCGGGAAACCCAAGATTCACCCCTCCACTTT.

The V and J genes are TRBV4-3 and TRBJ2-7, with D tentatively TRBD1 or TRBD2 (5 bases each). The germline CDR1 and CDR2 sequences are LGHNA and YSLEER. The CDR3 covers 16 residues. V was shortened by 0 bases and J by 6 bases, with 18 bases between the two germline ends. The CDR3 DNA reads as TGCGCCAGCAGCCAAGATAGAGGGGATAGCTCGTCCGAGCAGTACTTC. It is translated as CASSQDRGDSSSEQYF.

This chain connects TRBV20-1 to TRBJ2-3; D gene uncertain. The V end was cut by 4 bases, the J end by 14 bases, with 13 bases between. The CDR3 is 10 residues long. Looked up from germline, CDR1 is DFQATT and CDR2 is SNEGSKA (reference sequence). In nucleotides, the CDR3 is TGCAGTGCTAAATCAGGCCCGCGGTATTTT. This sequence encodes CSAKSGPRYF.

The rearrangement uses TRBV27 and TRBJ2-5; 11 bases are a match to TRBD2. V gave up 1 base and J gave up 4 bases; unmatched junction bases: 14. Germline V gene lookup returns CDR1 MNHEY and CDR2 SMNVEV (reference sequence). The length of the CDR3 is 19 residues. CDR3 in DNA: TGTGCCAGCAGTTTATTACCACTAGCGGGGGATGGGACCCCAGAGACCCAGTACTTC. This codes for CASSLLPLAGDGTPETQYF.

The chain has TRBV30 and TRBJ1-1, with 7 bases matching TRBD1. With 4 bases clipped from V and 6 bases from J, the junction kept 11 bases outside the gene matches. Per germline, CDR1 GTSNPN and CDR2 SVGIG (reference sequence). The CDR3 has 14 amino acids. CDR3 sequence: CAWTADRLGAEAFF. The CDR3 region has the DNA TGTGCCTGGACCGCGGACAGGTTAGGAGCTGAAGCTTTCTTT.

J is TRBJ1-2 and V is TRBV15, with D possibly matching TRBD1 (5 bases). The V and J ends lost 1 base and 4 bases respectively, with 13 bases between them. Germline loops: CDR1 LNHNV, CDR2 YYDKDF (reference sequence). The CDR3 extends over 15 amino acids. The CDR3 coding sequence is TGTGCCACCAGCAGAGGAGGGGAGGAGACCTATGGCTACACCTTC. Amino acids: CATSRGGEETYGYTF.

This clone was seen more than once but under ten times. The CDR3 DNA sequence: TGTGCCACGGCCAAGACGAGCTACAATGAGCAGTTCTTC. Residues: CATAKTSYNEQFF. The chain is built from TRBV19 and TRBJ2-1; no clear D gene. The CDR3 runs to 13 residues. CDR1 LNHDA and CDR2 SQIVND come from the germline V gene (reference sequence). Trimming removed 10 bases from V and 3 bases from J, with 13 bases in between.

The chain uses TRBV19 and TRBJ2-3; D is uncertain. Looked up from germline, CDR1 is LNHDA and CDR2 is SQIVND (reference sequence). CDR3 length: 14 amino acids. V was shortened by 0 bases and J by 0 bases, with 4 bases between the two germline ends. The CDR3 sequence: CASSIDDSTDTQYF. The CDR3 nucleotides read TGTGCCAGTAGTATAGATGACAGCACAGATACGCAGTATTTT.